The 14 T cell receptor beta chains in this list originate from one sample, sequenced in a study of blood T cell repertoires in COVID-19. Assay: immunoSEQ multiplex PCR; the TCRdb copy retains only in-frame clones and omits some. The sample records 150,000 to 250,000 clones, about 95% being singletons. Sequencing was done on a sample of peripheral blood. All receptors derive from a man aged 25-45 years with COVID-19, enrolled during active disease.

The chain couples TRBV3-1 (or the pseudogene TRBV3-2) to TRBJ1-6; D is unclear. The V gene's germline CDR1 is LGHDT and CDR2 YNNKEL (reference sequence). Between the trimmed V and J ends, which lost 0 bases and 5 bases, there was a span of 14 bases. The CDR3 spans 17 residues. This CDR3 is CASSQDRGGRDNSPLHF. CDR3 DNA: TGTGCCAGCAGCCAAGATCGGGGAGGGAGGGATAATTCACCCCTCCACTTT.

The genes are TRBV27 and TRBJ2-5, with 10 bases aligning to TRBD2. With V trimmed by 5 bases and J by 5 bases, 8 bases remained unmatched. From germline, CDR1 is MNHEY and CDR2 SMNVEV (reference sequence). The CDR3 contains 15 residues. CDR3 in amino acids: CASSGLLAGDETQYF. The CDR3 region has the DNA TGTGCCAGCAGTGGACTTCTAGCGGGGGATGAGACCCAGTACTTC.

The chain links TRBV9 to TRBJ2-4, with D tentatively TRBD2 (5 bases). The V and J ends lost 2 bases and 3 bases respectively, with 18 bases between them. The CDR3 is 17 amino acids. CDR1 and CDR2 from the germline V gene are SGDLS and YYNGEE. CDR3: CASSVFIVHGDKNIQYF. Written as DNA, the CDR3 is TGTGCCAGCAGCGTCTTCATTGTCCACGGGGACAAAAACATTCAGTACTTC.

This rearrangement joins TRBV6-5 to TRBJ2-7; D is unresolved. The CDR3 totals 14 residues. Germline values: CDR1 MNHEY, CDR2 SVGAGI. V was trimmed by 5 bases and J by 3 bases, leaving 14 bases between them. The chain's CDR3 is CASSNYGRYYEQYF. CDR3 nucleotides: TGTGCCAGCAGTAACTACGGTCGGTACTACGAGCAGTACTTC.

The V gene is TRBV19, the J gene TRBJ1-1; D perhaps matches TRBD1 (5 bases). CDR3 length: 15 residues. The germline V and J ends were trimmed by 5 bases and 5 bases, with 18 bases remaining between them. The germline V gene has CDR1 LNHDA and CDR2 SQIVND (reference sequence). The CDR3 spells CASSAADGGDTEAFF. CDR3 nucleotide sequence: TGTGCCAGTAGTGCAGCGGACGGGGGGGATACTGAAGCTTTCTTT.

The chain joins TRBV27 to TRBJ1-5, with 8 bases fitting TRBD1. CDR3 length: 13 amino acids. CDR1 and CDR2 from the germline V gene are MNHEY and SMNVEV (reference sequence). Trimming at V came to 3 bases and at J to 6 bases, leaving 1 base not matched to a gene. In nucleotides, the CDR3 is TGTGCCAGCAGTTTCAGGGGGCCTCAGCCCCAGCATTTT. Translation gives CASSFRGPQPQHF.

The rearrangement links TRBV7-9 to TRBJ1-4, with a tentative D call TRBD1 (6 bases). The CDR3 is 14 residues long. Trimming took off 8 bases at V and 8 bases at J, with 18 bases between the two ends. CDR1 and CDR2 (germline): SEHNR, FQNEAQ (reference sequence). The CDR3 nucleotides read TGTGCCAGCTCCTCAACAGGGCTTGAGGAAAAACTGTTTTTT. Translated: CASSSTGLEEKLFF.

The chain joins TRBV18 to TRBJ2-5; D is possibly TRBD1 (5 bases). Trimming took off 1 base at V and 5 bases at J, with 8 bases between the two ends. Germline V CDR1 and CDR2: KGHSH, LQKENI. The CDR3 has 13 amino acids. The CDR3 DNA is TGTGCCAGCTCACCACTCAGGGCGGAGACCCAGTACTTC. It yields the protein CASSPLRAETQYF.

This chain links TRBV10-3 with TRBJ2-1; possibly TRBD2 for D (6 bases). V was clipped by 8 bases and J by 9 bases, with 11 bases between them. CDR1 is ENHRY and CDR2 is SYGVKD in the germline V gene. The CDR3 is 11 amino acids. In DNA, the CDR3 is TGTGCCATCTCAAACGGGGGTGAGCAGTTCTTC. Translating gives CAISNGGEQFF.

This chain joins TRBV19 and TRBJ1-6; D gene ambiguous. V gave up 7 bases and J gave up 0 bases, with 10 bases separating them. The CDR3 is 15 amino acids. CDR1 and CDR2 from the germline V gene are LNHDA and SQIVND (reference sequence). In DNA, the CDR3 is TGTGCCAGTAAATCGGGGAGCTCCTATAATTCACCCCTCCACTTT. Amino acids: CASKSGSSYNSPLHF.

V is TRBV2 and J is TRBJ2-1; unclear D gene. V gave up 5 bases and J gave up 2 bases, with 4 bases separating them. The germline gives CDR1 SNHLY, CDR2 FYNNEI. The CDR3 covers 12 residues. CDR3 protein: CASSPTYNEQFF. The CDR3 nucleotides read TGTGCCAGCAGTCCAACCTACAATGAGCAGTTCTTC.

This chain joins TRBV2 and TRBJ2-2, with unresolved D. The germline CDR1 and CDR2 sequences are SNHLY and FYNNEI. The CDR3 loop spans 15 amino acids. The V end lost 3 bases, the J end lost 1 base, and 9 bases lay between the germline ends. In nucleotides, the CDR3 is TGTGCCAGCAGTGAGATTCAGGTGAACACCGGGGAGCTGTTTTTT. It yields the protein CASSEIQVNTGELFF.

The genes are TRBV5-1 and TRBJ2-5, with a tentative D call TRBD2 (7 bases). The CDR3 covers 14 residues. V was cut by 4 bases and J by 4 bases, with 14 bases left in between. Per germline, CDR1 SGHRS and CDR2 YFSETQ. This chain's CDR3 is CASSPGGLRETQYF. The CDR3 bases are TGCGCCAGCAGCCCCGGGGGGCTGAGAGAGACCCAGTACTTC.

The genes are TRBV25-1 and TRBJ1-2; weak D call: TRBD1 (5 bases). The CDR3 contains 13 residues. CDR1 MGHDK and CDR2 SYGVNS come from the germline V gene. The V end lost 3 bases, the J end lost 4 bases, and 9 bases lay between the germline ends. The CDR3 loop reads CASSDAGRYGYTF. As DNA, the CDR3 is TGTGCCAGCAGTGATGCGGGGCGCTATGGCTACACCTTC.